One sample yielded the 27 T cell receptor beta chains listed below, sequenced in a study of T cell responses to AZD1222 COVID-19 vaccine. Produced via immunoSEQ multiplex PCR; TCRdb's table is partial and in-frame only. The sample has some 91,000 clones; around 90% are singletons. The sequencing here drew on peripheral blood, taken on day 0 of AZD1222 vaccination. The source of these receptors is an adult in good health.

V usage is TRBV6-2 or TRBV6-3 and J usage is TRBJ1-1; D might be TRBD1 (5 bases). Germline CDR1 and CDR2: MNHEY and SVGEGT. Trimming pared 2 bases from V and 2 bases from J, leaving 12 bases between. The CDR3 is 15 residues long. The CDR3 nucleotides are TGTGCCAGCAGTTACGTCGGCAGGGCAAACACTGAAGCTTTCTTT. This translates into CASSYVGRANTEAFF.

The CDR3: CASSPVGTFNNEQFF. The CDR3 coding sequence is TGTGCCAGCTCACCCGTCGGGACCTTCAACAATGAGCAGTTCTTC. The chain links TRBV18 to TRBJ2-1; D is perhaps TRBD1 or TRBD2 (5 bases each). Germline CDR1 KGHSH, CDR2 LQKENI. This CDR3 region has 15 residues. V lost 3 bases to trimming and J lost 5 bases, with 14 bases between them. The whole variable domain, remainder taken from reference TRBV18 and TRBJ2-1, is NAGVMQNPRHLVRRRGQEARLRCSPMKGHSHVYWYRQLPEEGLKFMVYLQKENIIDESGMPKERFSAEFPKEGPSILRIQQVVRGDSAAYFCASSPVGTFNNEQFFGPGTRLTVL.

V is TRBV7-6 and J is TRBJ2-1; D not certain. V was cut by 3 bases and J by 8 bases, with 23 bases left in between. The CDR3 spans 17 residues. Germline V gene data show CDR1 as SGHVS and CDR2 as FNYEAQ. The CDR3 nucleotides are TGTGCCAGCAGCTTTCCCCTCACGGGCAGCTTGGTCCATGAGCAGTTCTTC. It specifies CASSFPLTGSLVHEQFF.

This sequence joins TRBV28 and TRBJ1-4; no clear D gene. The CDR3 covers 11 residues. Trimming left V 4 bases short and J 8 bases short, with 5 bases between. Germline V gene sequence: CDR1 MDHEN, CDR2 SYDVKM. The DNA for the CDR3 is TGTGCCAGCAGTTCTGGAGAAAAACTGTTTTTT. It encodes CASSSGEKLFF.

The chain is built from TRBV11-2 and TRBJ2-1; D remains ambiguous. V dropped 1 base and J dropped 6 bases, with 7 bases sitting between them. This CDR3 spans 13 amino acids. The V gene's germline CDR1 is SGHAT and CDR2 FQNNGV. This CDR3 is CASSLAQFNEQFF. The CDR3 region has the DNA TGTGCCAGCAGCTTAGCGCAGTTCAATGAGCAGTTCTTC.

The J gene is TRBJ1-2, the V gene TRBV27; the match to TRBD1 covers 10 bases. From germline, CDR1 is MNHEY and CDR2 SMNVEV (reference sequence). V lost 0 bases and J lost 5; bases outside the gene matches: 6. This CDR3 has 16 residues. CDR3 in amino acids: CASSLSSGTGAYGYTF. CDR3 DNA: TGTGCCAGCAGTTTATCTTCCGGGACAGGGGCTTATGGCTACACCTTC.

The genes are TRBV5-6 and TRBJ1-2; TRBD1 aligns across 7 bases. This CDR3 spans 14 amino acids. With 6 bases clipped from V and 4 bases from J, the junction kept 9 bases outside the gene matches. The V gene's germline CDR1 is SGHDT and CDR2 YYEEEE. The CDR3 loop reads CASTKGGEAYGYTF. The CDR3, as DNA: TGTGCCAGCACCAAAGGGGGCGAGGCCTATGGCTACACCTTC.

This chain uses TRBV5-4 with TRBJ2-3; D possibly corresponds to TRBD2 (5 bases). Trimming pared 5 bases from V and 6 bases from J, leaving 16 bases between. This CDR3 is 14 amino acids long. Germline V lookup: CDR1 SGHNT, CDR2 YYREEE (reference sequence). CDR3 loop: CASRGTSLSDTQYF. Here the CDR3 DNA reads TGTGCCAGCAGAGGAACTAGTCTTTCGGATACGCAGTATTTT.

The gene calls are TRBV19 and TRBJ1-2, with D possibly being TRBD1 (6 bases). The CDR3 runs to 14 residues. Trimming removed 5 bases at V and 4 bases at J, with 14 bases between. The germline CDR1 and CDR2 sequences are LNHDA and SQIVND (reference sequence). The CDR3 DNA is TGTGCCAGTAGTGCCGCGGCAGGGGTCTATGGCTACACCTTC. Translated: CASSAAAGVYGYTF.

This sequence joins TRBV19 and TRBJ1-3; D gene uncertain. This CDR3 is 14 amino acids long. Germline CDR1 is LNHDA and CDR2 is SQIVND (reference sequence). V was pared by 5 bases and J by 8 bases, with 16 bases between. The CDR3 coding sequence is TGTGCCAGTAGTTACACCCGGCCCGCGGACACCATATATTTT. This gives the protein CASSYTRPADTIYF.

The genes are TRBV9 and TRBJ2-7; the match to TRBD1 covers 10 bases. Germline V gives CDR1 SGDLS, CDR2 YYNGEE. J lost 3 bases, V lost 0 bases, and 3 bases had no gene match. The CDR3 is 15 amino acids. Here the CDR3 reads CASSVGTGGFYEQYF. CDR3 sequence (DNA): TGTGCCAGCAGCGTAGGGACAGGGGGATTCTACGAGCAGTACTTC.

The V and J genes are TRBV20-1 and TRBJ2-7; 7 bases fit TRBD2. Germline V gives CDR1 DFQATT, CDR2 SNEGSKA (reference sequence). This CDR3 is 11 amino acids long. J was trimmed by 3 bases and V by 7 bases; bases with no gene match: 3. The CDR3 spells CSGASGYEQYF. CDR3 bases: TGCAGTGGGGCTAGCGGCTACGAGCAGTACTTC.

This chain links TRBV12-5 with TRBJ1-4; a weak D match, TRBD1 (5 bases). This CDR3 is built from 17 residues. V was clipped by 6 bases and J by 5 bases, with 22 bases between them. From germline, CDR1 is LGHNT and CDR2 FRNRAP. The CDR3 coding sequence is TGTGCTAGTGGCCAAGCGGCGACAGAGGTGGGGAATGAAAAACTGTTTTTT. Translation gives CASGQAATEVGNEKLFF.

The gene calls are TRBV19 and TRBJ1-3; 8 bases are a match to TRBD1. The CDR3 spans 14 residues. V lost 7 bases to trimming and J lost 3 bases; unmatched junction nucleotides: 5. Per germline, CDR1 LNHDA and CDR2 SQIVND (reference sequence). The CDR3 DNA follows: TGTGCCAGTACCCCGGACAGGGTTGGAAACACCATATATTTT. Protein product: CASTPDRVGNTIYF.

V is TRBV12-3 or TRBV12-4 and J is TRBJ1-1, with a weak D call TRBD1 (5 bases). V gave up 6 bases and J gave up 1 base, with 9 bases separating them. CDR3 length: 13 residues. The CDR3 region is CASSQTANTEAFF. The CDR3 coding sequence is TGTGCCAGCAGCCAGACAGCGAACACTGAAGCTTTCTTT.

V gene TRBV7-9 combines with J gene TRBJ1-6, with TRBD1 identical over 7 bases. Looked up from germline, CDR1 is SEHNR and CDR2 is FQNEAQ (reference sequence). The CDR3 is 15 amino acids. Trimming cost V 4 bases and J 10 bases; bases outside gene matches: 10. CDR3 sequence (DNA): TGTGCCAGCAGCTCCCTGCAGGGGGTAGAATCACCCCTCCACTTT. Protein product: CASSSLQGVESPLHF.

The chain links TRBV6-1 to TRBJ1-5; no reliable D call. The V end was cut by 0 bases, the J end by 0 bases, with 9 bases between. CDR3 length equals 16 residues. CDR1 is MNHNS, CDR2 SASEGT, per germline. Here the CDR3 reads CASSEAGVYSNQPQHF. The CDR3 region has the DNA TGTGCCAGCAGTGAAGCGGGCGTTTATAGCAATCAGCCCCAGCATTTT.

This clone was seen just once. V gene TRBV9 combines with J gene TRBJ1-3, with D unclear. The V end lost 0 bases, the J end lost 1 base, and 8 bases lay between the germline ends. This CDR3 region has 15 residues. Germline loops: CDR1 SGDLS, CDR2 YYNGEE. CDR3 DNA: TGTGCCAGCAGCGTAGATCCGAATTCTGGAAACACCATATATTTT. This translates into CASSVDPNSGNTIYF.

This clone showed up just once. The chain uses TRBV7-9 and TRBJ2-3; 8 bases line up with TRBD2. CDR3 length equals 18 residues. The J segment lost 3 bases and the V segment lost 0 bases, leaving 11 bases of the junction unmatched. Germline-derived CDR1 and CDR2 are SEHNR and FQNEAQ (reference sequence). CDR3 protein: CASSLAWGAGAVTDTQYF. The CDR3 DNA follows: TGTGCCAGCAGCTTAGCGTGGGGAGCGGGAGCTGTGACAGATACGCAGTATTTT.

The genes are TRBV14 and TRBJ2-5, with TRBD2 matching 8 bases. This CDR3 region has 15 residues. CDR1 and CDR2 from the germline V gene are SGHDN and FVKESK. J lost 8 bases, V lost 1 base, and 9 bases had no gene match. CDR3 sequence reads: CASSQGLGTSSTQYF. In DNA form, the CDR3 reads TGTGCCAGCAGCCAAGGCCTCGGGACTAGTTCCACCCAGTACTTC.

The chain combines TRBV7-9 with TRBJ2-6, with D tentatively TRBD1 or TRBD2 (6 bases each). Germline assignment: CDR1 SEHNR and CDR2 FQNEAQ (reference sequence). Trimming stripped 3 bases from V and 2 bases from J, with 8 bases between. The CDR3 is 15 amino acids. The CDR3 is CASSLRGAGANVLTF. CDR3 in DNA: TGTGCCAGCAGCTTGAGGGGGGCTGGGGCCAACGTCCTGACTTTC.

The chain combines TRBV7-8 with TRBJ2-7; 7 positions match TRBD1. Germline CDR1 and CDR2: SGHVS and FQNEAQ. The CDR3 has 14 residues. V shed 5 bases and J 3 bases; nucleotides not matched to a gene: 7. The CDR3 DNA is TGTGCCAGCAGCGACGGGACAGTTAACTACGAGCAGTACTTC. Translation: CASSDGTVNYEQYF.

The rearrangement joins TRBV7-6 to TRBJ2-5, with D possibly TRBD2 on 7 matching bases. Deletions cut 1 base from V and 4 bases from J, with 16 bases between. This CDR3 has 16 residues. The germline gives CDR1 SGHVS, CDR2 FNYEAQ. CDR3 coding DNA: TGTGCCAGCAGCTTAGTAGGGGGAGGGCCATCAGAGACCCAGTACTTC. Residues: CASSLVGGGPSETQYF.

In this sample, this clone turned up a few times. The J gene is TRBJ1-1, the V gene TRBV24-1, with D perhaps TRBD1 (6 bases). The CDR3 totals 15 residues. Trimming cost V 9 bases and J 8 bases, with 24 bases left between them. Germline V gene sequence: CDR1 KGHDR, CDR2 SFDVKD. In nucleotides, the CDR3 is TGTGCCACCGGCGAAAACACCCAACAGGGCCAAGAAGCTTTCTTT. Its protein is CATGENTQQGQEAFF.

The CDR3 loop is CASSQALAGGSNTGELFF. The DNA of the CDR3 is TGTGCCAGCAGCCAAGCTCTAGCGGGGGGGTCGAACACCGGGGAGCTGTTTTTT. This sequence joins TRBV4-2 and TRBJ2-2; 12 bases are shared with TRBD2. The CDR3 sequence is 18 residues long. V lost 1 base and J lost 0; bases outside the gene matches: 3. CDR1 is LGHNA and CDR2 is YNFKEQ in the germline V gene.

The chain uses TRBV4-1 and TRBJ1-6; D may be TRBD1 (5 bases). Trimming stripped 7 bases from V and 5 bases from J, with 21 bases between. The CDR3 has 17 residues. Germline CDR1 is MGHRA and CDR2 is YSYEKL. The CDR3 here is CASNPAADRGDNSPLHF. The CDR3 nucleotides are TGCGCCAGCAACCCTGCGGCCGATCGAGGGGATAATTCACCCCTCCACTTT.

The chain combines TRBV29-1 with TRBJ1-2; D is unclear. Trimming removed 2 bases at V and 4 bases at J, with 5 bases between. CDR1 is SQVTM, CDR2 ANQGSEA, per germline. The CDR3 has 11 residues. In DNA form, the CDR3 reads TGCAGCGTTGAAAGGCTCTATGGCTACACCTTC. Protein: CSVERLYGYTF.